What follows are 20 T cell receptor beta chains derived from one specimen sequenced in a study of technical replicates of blood from a few donors. Method: immunoSEQ multiplex PCR; TCRdb's copy keeps in-frame clones and lacks some. The table records about 88,000 clones, just under 95% of them present only once. Sequenced sample: T cells isolated from PBMCs. The receptors derive from a human donor in good health.

This chain links TRBV6-5 with TRBJ2-1; a weak D match, TRBD2 (6 bases). The CDR3 has 15 amino acids. V was trimmed by 6 bases and J by 7 bases, leaving 19 bases between them. Germline values: CDR1 MNHEY, CDR2 SVGAGI. In DNA, the CDR3 is TGTGCCAGCAGAGATCTAGCGCTTAGTGGGAATGAGCAGTTCTTC. Translation: CASRDLALSGNEQFF.

The V gene is TRBV28, the J gene TRBJ2-7, with 7 bases identical to TRBD2. Germline CDR1 reads MDHEN; CDR2 reads SYDVKM. CDR3 length equals 14 residues. With 3 bases clipped from V and 3 bases from J, the junction kept 5 bases outside the gene matches. The chain's CDR3 is CASSFTSVGYEQYF. Here the CDR3 DNA reads TGTGCCAGCAGTTTCACTAGCGTGGGCTACGAGCAGTACTTC.

The chain is built from TRBV29-1 and TRBJ2-3; D uncertain. Germline assignment: CDR1 SQVTM and CDR2 ANQGSEA. CDR3 length equals 12 residues. V dropped 5 bases and J dropped 1 base, with 7 bases sitting between them. The CDR3 spells CSVQSRTDTQYF. CDR3 nucleotides: TGCAGCGTTCAATCCCGCACAGATACGCAGTATTTT.

In nucleotides, the CDR3 is TGCGCCAGCAGCCAAGCCAGGGGGCTATACTACGAGCAGTACTTC. It codes for CASSQARGLYYEQYF. The genes are TRBV4-1 and TRBJ2-7; 8 nucleotides line up with TRBD1. The CDR3 runs 15 residues. V lost 1 base and J lost 3; bases outside the gene matches: 5. CDR1 and CDR2 from the germline V gene are MGHRA and YSYEKL.

V and J are TRBV4-1 and TRBJ2-1; 7 bases map to TRBD2. The J segment lost 6 bases and the V segment lost 4 bases, leaving 6 bases of the junction unmatched. The CDR3 is made up of 14 amino acids. Per the germline V gene, CDR1 is MGHRA and CDR2 is YSYEKL. CDR3 loop: CASSPPAGVNEQFF. In DNA, the CDR3 is TGCGCCAGCAGCCCACCCGCGGGGGTCAATGAGCAGTTCTTC.

V is TRBV4-1 and J is TRBJ2-3, with TRBD2 identical over 12 bases. The length of the CDR3 is 16 residues. Losses at the gene ends were 6 bases for V and 4 bases for J; bases not matched to a gene: 8. The germline CDR1 and CDR2 sequences are MGHRA and YSYEKL. The CDR3 region has the DNA TGCGCCAGCAGACGGCGACTAGCGGGAGTGGCAGATACGCAGTATTTT. Translation: CASRRRLAGVADTQYF.

V and J are TRBV14 and TRBJ2-7; 7 bases line up with TRBD2. Looked up from germline, CDR1 is SGHDN and CDR2 is FVKESK. This CDR3 comprises 16 residues. V lost 4 bases, J lost 4 bases, and 13 bases stayed unmatched. For the CDR3, the DNA is TGTGCCAGCAGCCCCTTCCGGCGGGGAGGGCCTTACGAGCAGTACTTC. The encoded protein is CASSPFRRGGPYEQYF.

CDR3 in amino acids: CASTPTGVPYEQYF. The CDR3 DNA reads as TGTGCCAGCACCCCAACCGGGGTACCCTACGAGCAGTACTTC. The rearrangement joins TRBV7-9 to TRBJ2-7, with D possibly being TRBD2 (5 bases). CDR3 length: 14 amino acids. V was clipped by 7 bases and J by 2 bases, with 15 bases between them. CDR1 and CDR2 from the germline V gene are SEHNR and FQNEAQ (reference sequence).

The chain combines TRBV10-3 with TRBJ2-7; D may be TRBD1 (7 bases). V lost 3 bases and J lost 2, with 20 bases in between. The germline V gene has CDR1 ENHRY and CDR2 SYGVKD. This CDR3 is 17 amino acids long. CDR3 in amino acids: CAISDPSGQGGPYEQYF. The CDR3 bases are TGTGCCATCAGTGACCCCTCCGGGCAGGGGGGACCCTACGAGCAGTACTTC.

The gene calls are TRBV7-9 and TRBJ2-7; perhaps TRBD1 as D (5 bases). V shed 1 base and J shed 2 bases, with 9 bases lying between them. This CDR3 spans 14 amino acids. Germline assignment: CDR1 SEHNR and CDR2 FQNEAQ (reference sequence). The CDR3 region is CASSLVSRAYEQYF. CDR3 nucleotides: TGTGCCAGCAGCTTAGTTAGCAGGGCCTACGAGCAGTACTTC.

V usage is TRBV29-1 and J usage is TRBJ2-7; TRBD2 aligns across 11 bases. CDR1 and CDR2 from the germline V gene are SQVTM and ANQGSEA. This CDR3 region has 13 residues. Trimming at V came to 6 bases and at J to 0 bases, leaving 1 base not matched to a gene. CDR3 bases: TGCAGCGTGGGGACTAGCGGCTCCTACGAGCAGTACTTC. Encoded protein: CSVGTSGSYEQYF.

The V and J genes are TRBV19 and TRBJ2-7; TRBD2 matches at 8 bases. The V gene end was trimmed by 5 bases and the J gene end by 0 bases; junction bases not matched to a gene: 6. This CDR3 spans 15 amino acids. The germline V gene encodes CDR1 LNHDA and CDR2 SQIVND (reference sequence). CDR3 bases: TGTGCCAGTAGTTTCGAGCGGGGGAGCTCCTACGAGCAGTACTTC. As protein: CASSFERGSSYEQYF.

The rearrangement uses TRBV5-1 and TRBJ2-7, with 13 bases matching TRBD2. Germline assignment: CDR1 SGHRS and CDR2 YFSETQ. Trimming removed 5 bases from V and 2 bases from J; junction bases left unmatched: 4. The CDR3 extends over 15 amino acids. CDR3 region: CASSQTSGGTYEQYF. The CDR3 DNA follows: TGCGCCAGCAGTCAGACTAGCGGGGGGACCTACGAGCAGTACTTC.

The sample holds one count of this clone. This chain uses TRBV19 with TRBJ2-5; 11 nucleotides align to TRBD1. Trimming at V came to 0 bases and at J to 5 bases, leaving 8 bases not matched to a gene. Per germline, CDR1 LNHDA and CDR2 SQIVND (reference sequence). The CDR3 sequence is 17 residues long. The CDR3 nucleotides are TGTGCCAGTAGTATAGAGGGGTGGACAGGGGGCCGGGAGACCCAGTACTTC. The encoded protein is CASSIEGWTGGRETQYF.

This sequence joins TRBV6-5 and TRBJ2-7; 8 nucleotides line up with TRBD2. Unmatched junction bases numbered 10, after V lost 5 bases and J lost 4 bases. The CDR3 is made up of 15 amino acids. Germline CDR1 and CDR2: MNHEY and SVGAGI. This CDR3 is CASSTREGSRYEQYF. CDR3 nucleotides: TGTGCCAGCAGTACCCGGGAGGGGTCAAGATACGAGCAGTACTTC.

V gene TRBV2 combines with J gene TRBJ2-7; 7 nucleotides match TRBD1. V was clipped by 8 bases and J by 2 bases; unmatched bases: 9. The CDR3 is 14 residues long. Looked up from germline, CDR1 is SNHLY and CDR2 is FYNNEI. Here the CDR3 DNA reads TGTGCCAGCCAAGAGACAGGGCTGACCTACGAGCAGTACTTC. It encodes CASQETGLTYEQYF.

This rearrangement joins TRBV11-3 to TRBJ1-3; 9 nucleotides match TRBD1. J lost 4 bases, V lost 5 bases, and 6 bases had no gene match. The CDR3 loop spans 15 amino acids. The germline gives CDR1 SGHNT, CDR2 YENEEA. The CDR3 nucleotides read TGTGCCAGCAGCCCACAGGGGGCCGTAGGAAACACCATATATTTT. Translation gives CASSPQGAVGNTIYF.

The chain joins TRBV2 to TRBJ2-5, with D tentatively TRBD1 (6 bases). V lost 1 base and J 2 bases, leaving 8 bases between the germline ends. The germline V gene has CDR1 SNHLY and CDR2 FYNNEI. This CDR3 spans 14 amino acids. CDR3 region: CASSEVDRQETQYF. For the CDR3, the DNA is TGTGCCAGCAGTGAAGTGGACAGACAAGAGACCCAGTACTTC.

This clone was seen a single time. The chain joins TRBV19 to TRBJ2-1; TRBD2 agrees at 7 bases. The CDR3 totals 15 residues. The V gene end was trimmed by 3 bases and the J gene end by 2 bases; junction bases not matched to a gene: 4. Germline lookup yields CDR1 LNHDA and CDR2 SQIVND (reference sequence). CDR3 in DNA: TGTGCCAGTAGTATGATAGCGGGTACCTACAATGAGCAGTTCTTC. It translates to CASSMIAGTYNEQFF.

V usage is TRBV2 and J usage is TRBJ1-5; D is unresolved. This CDR3 has 15 residues. Germline CDR1 reads SNHLY; CDR2 reads FYNNEI. Trimming shortened V by 6 bases and J by 5 bases, and 17 bases separated the two germline ends. The CDR3, as DNA: TGTGCCAGCAGATACTTAATAGGGAGGGATCAGCCCCAGCATTTT. As protein: CASRYLIGRDQPQHF.